This T cell receptor beta chain was captured by sequencing in a study of T-cell memory formation after mild COVID-19. As for the study in general: There were largely donor-specific TCR clusters. Study-level findings and limits: Researchers found some responding clones in pre-infection memory, a sign that cross-reactive memory joined. The study found balanced CD4/CD8 in clones contracting day 15 to 85 and a CD4+ lean in later expanders.

This clonotype was observed many times. Its specificity is unknown. Using constant-segment primers, 5'RACE produced TCR alpha and TCR beta cDNA libraries carrying sample barcodes and UMIs. Via MiXCR, TCRdb re-called the 5' RACE reads, giving one row per CDR3 protein. The sample records 200,000 or so distinct CDR3 sequences, 16% being singletons. This sequence originates from an adult woman who had mild COVID-19 (a few samples of this study predate the infection). Cell type and time point are not known. Sequencing input: PBMCs or a T cell subset sorted from them (not recorded which).

In nucleotides, the CDR3 is TGCAGTGCTAACAGGGGATGGGAGCAGTTCTTC. The encoded protein is CSANRGWEQFF. The chain recombines TRBV20-1 with TRBJ2-1, with 7 positions matching TRBD1. J lost 10 bases, V lost 4 bases, and 4 bases had no gene match. The CDR3 extends over 11 amino acids. Per the germline V gene, CDR1 is DFQATT and CDR2 is SNEGSKA (reference sequence).